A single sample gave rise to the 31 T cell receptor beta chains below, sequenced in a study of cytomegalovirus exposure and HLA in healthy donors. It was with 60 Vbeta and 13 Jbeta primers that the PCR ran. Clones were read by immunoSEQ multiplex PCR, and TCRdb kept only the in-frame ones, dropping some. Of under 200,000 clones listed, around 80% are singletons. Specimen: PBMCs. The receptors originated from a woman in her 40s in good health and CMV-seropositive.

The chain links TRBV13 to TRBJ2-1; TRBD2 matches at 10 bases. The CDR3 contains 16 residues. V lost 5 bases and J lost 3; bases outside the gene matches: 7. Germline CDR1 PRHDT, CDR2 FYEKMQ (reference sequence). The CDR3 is CASSGLASGSYNEQFF. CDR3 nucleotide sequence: TGTGCCAGCAGCGGCTTGGCTAGCGGGAGCTACAATGAGCAGTTCTTC. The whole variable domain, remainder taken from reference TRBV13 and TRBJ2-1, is AAGVIQSPRHLIKEKRETATLKCYPIPRHDTVYWYQQGPGQDPQFLISFYEKMQSDKGSIPDRFSAQQFSDYHSELNMSSLELGDSALYFCASSGLASGSYNEQFFGPGTRLTVL.

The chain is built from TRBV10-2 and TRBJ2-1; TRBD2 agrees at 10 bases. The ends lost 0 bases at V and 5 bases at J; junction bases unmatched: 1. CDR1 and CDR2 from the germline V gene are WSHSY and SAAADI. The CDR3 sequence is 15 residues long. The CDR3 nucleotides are TGCGCCAGCAGTGAGTCACTAGCGGGGAACAATGAGCAGTTCTTC. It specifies CASSESLAGNNEQFF.

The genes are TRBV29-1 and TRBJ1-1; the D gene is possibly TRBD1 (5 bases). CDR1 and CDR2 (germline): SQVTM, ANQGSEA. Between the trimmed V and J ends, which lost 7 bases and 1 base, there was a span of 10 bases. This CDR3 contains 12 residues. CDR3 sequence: CSAQDRNTEAFF. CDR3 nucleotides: TGCAGCGCCCAAGACAGGAACACTGAAGCTTTCTTT. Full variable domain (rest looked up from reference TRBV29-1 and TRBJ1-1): SAVISQKPSRDICQRGTSLTIQCQVDSQVTMMFWYRQQPGQSLTLIATANQGSEATYESGFVIDKFPISRPNLTFSTLTVSNMSPEDSSIYLCSAQDRNTEAFFGQGTRLTVV.

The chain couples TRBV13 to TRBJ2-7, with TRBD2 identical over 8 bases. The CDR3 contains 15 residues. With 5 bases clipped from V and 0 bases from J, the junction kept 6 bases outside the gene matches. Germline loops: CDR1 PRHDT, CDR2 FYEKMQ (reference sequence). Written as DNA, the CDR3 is TGTGCCAGCAGCCCTAGCGGGTGGAGCTCCTACGAGCAGTACTTC. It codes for CASSPSGWSSYEQYF.

CDR3 coding DNA: TGTGCCAGCAGTGAAGGAGTCAGGGGGACTCAAGAGACCCAGTACTTC. Its protein product is CASSEGVRGTQETQYF. The chain has TRBV6-1 and TRBJ2-5, with D maybe TRBD1 (7 bases). The CDR3 extends over 16 amino acids. Germline CDR1 reads MNHNS; CDR2 reads SASEGT. V gave up 1 base and J gave up 2 bases, with 14 bases separating them.

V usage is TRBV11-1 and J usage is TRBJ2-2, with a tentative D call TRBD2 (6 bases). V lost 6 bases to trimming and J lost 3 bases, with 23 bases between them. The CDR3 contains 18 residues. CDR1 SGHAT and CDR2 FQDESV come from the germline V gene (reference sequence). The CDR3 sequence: CASRHDRPGGEDTGELFF. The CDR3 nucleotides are TGTGCCAGCAGGCACGACCGCCCCGGAGGGGAGGACACCGGGGAGCTGTTTTTT.

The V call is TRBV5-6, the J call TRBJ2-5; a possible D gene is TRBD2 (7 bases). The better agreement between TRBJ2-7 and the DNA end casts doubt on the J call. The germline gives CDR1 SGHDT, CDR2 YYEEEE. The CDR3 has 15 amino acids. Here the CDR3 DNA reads TGTGCCAGCAGCTTGGTGGGGGGGCAACTAAACGAGCAGTACTTC. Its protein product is CASSLVGGQLNEQYF.

The CDR3 loop is CASSLAPPSRQGFGNTIYF. In DNA, the CDR3 is TGTGCCAGCAGTTTAGCCCCTCCGAGTCGGCAGGGGTTTGGAAACACCATATATTTT. The chain uses TRBV28 and TRBJ1-3; TRBD1 is a possible D gene (6 bases). This CDR3 spans 19 amino acids. The germline V gene has CDR1 MDHEN and CDR2 SYDVKM. Trimming took off 2 bases at V and 3 bases at J, with 23 bases between the two ends. Using reference TRBV28 and TRBJ1-3 for the parts outside the CDR3, the full variable domain is DVKVTQSSRYLVKRTGEKVFLECVQDMDHENMFWYRQDPGLGLRLIYFSYDVKMKEKGDIPEGYSVSREKKERFSLILESASTNQTSMYLCASSLAPPSRQGFGNTIYFGEGSWLTVV.

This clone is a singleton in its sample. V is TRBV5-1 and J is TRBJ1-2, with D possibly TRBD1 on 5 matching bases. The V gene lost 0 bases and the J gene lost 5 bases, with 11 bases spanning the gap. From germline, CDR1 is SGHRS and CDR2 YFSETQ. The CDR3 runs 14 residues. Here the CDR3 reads CASSLGQGPYGYTF. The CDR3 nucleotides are TGCGCCAGCAGCTTGGGGCAGGGCCCTTATGGCTACACCTTC.

The CDR3 sequence is CASSLGQGAAGNTIYF. CDR3 coding DNA: TGTGCCAGCAGCTTAGGACAGGGGGCAGCTGGAAACACCATATATTTT. The V gene is TRBV7-2, the J gene TRBJ1-3; 10 nucleotides line up with TRBD1. V lost 1 base to trimming and J lost 2 bases; unmatched junction nucleotides: 2. This CDR3 spans 16 amino acids. Germline CDR1 reads SGHTA; CDR2 reads FQGNSA. The variable domain in full, with the rest retrieved from reference TRBV7-2 and TRBJ1-3, is GAGVSQSPSNKVTEKGKDVELRCDPISGHTALYWYRQSLGQGLEFLIYFQGNSAPDKSGLPSDRFSAERTGGSVSTLTIQRTQQEDSAVYLCASSLGQGAAGNTIYFGEGSWLTVV.

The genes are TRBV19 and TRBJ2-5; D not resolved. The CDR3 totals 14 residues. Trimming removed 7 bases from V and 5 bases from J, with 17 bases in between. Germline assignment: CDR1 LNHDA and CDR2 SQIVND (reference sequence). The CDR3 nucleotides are TGTGCCAGTAAATTGAGCGTTTTTACGGAGACCCAGTACTTC. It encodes CASKLSVFTETQYF.

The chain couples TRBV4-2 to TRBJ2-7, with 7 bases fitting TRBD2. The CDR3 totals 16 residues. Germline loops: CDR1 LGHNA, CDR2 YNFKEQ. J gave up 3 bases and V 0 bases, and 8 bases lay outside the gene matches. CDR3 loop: CASSQDGAGEYYEQYF. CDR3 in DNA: TGTGCCAGCAGCCAAGATGGCGCGGGGGAGTACTACGAGCAGTACTTC.

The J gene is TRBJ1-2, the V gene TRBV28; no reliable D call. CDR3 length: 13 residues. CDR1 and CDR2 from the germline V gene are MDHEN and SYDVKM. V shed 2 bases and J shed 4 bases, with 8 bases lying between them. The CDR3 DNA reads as TGTGCCAGCAGTTTAGGAGGATCCTATGGCTACACCTTC. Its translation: CASSLGGSYGYTF.

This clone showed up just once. The CDR3 DNA reads as TGTGCCAGCAGCTTAGATAGAGGGCCTCCCTACGAGCAGTACTTC. Its translation is CASSLDRGPPYEQYF. The J gene is TRBJ2-7, the V gene TRBV7-8; TRBD2 might be the D (5 bases). CDR3 size: 15 residues. Germline-derived CDR1 and CDR2 are SGHVS and FQNEAQ. Between the trimmed V and J ends, which lost 1 base and 2 bases, there was a span of 12 bases.

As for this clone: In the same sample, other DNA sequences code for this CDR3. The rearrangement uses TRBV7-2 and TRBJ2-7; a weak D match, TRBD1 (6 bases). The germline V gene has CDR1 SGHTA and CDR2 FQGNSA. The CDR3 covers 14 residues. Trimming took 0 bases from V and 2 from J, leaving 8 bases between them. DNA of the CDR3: TGTGCCAGCAGCTTAGCGGGGGCCACCTACGAGCAGTACTTC. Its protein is CASSLAGATYEQYF.

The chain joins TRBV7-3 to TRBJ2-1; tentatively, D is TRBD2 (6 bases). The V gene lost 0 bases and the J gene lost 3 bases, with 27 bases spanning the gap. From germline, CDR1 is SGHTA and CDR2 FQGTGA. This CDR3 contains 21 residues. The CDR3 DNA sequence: TGTGCCAGCAGCTTAACGGTAGCGGTTATTATCCATCGTAGTTTCTACAATGAGCAGTTCTTC. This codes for CASSLTVAVIIHRSFYNEQFF. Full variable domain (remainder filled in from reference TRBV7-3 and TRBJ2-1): GAGVSQTPSNKVTEKGKYVELRCDPISGHTALYWYRQSLGQGPEFLIYFQGTGAADDSGLPNDRFFAVRPEGSVSTLKIQRTERGDSAVYLCASSLTVAVIIHRSFYNEQFFGPGTRLTVL.

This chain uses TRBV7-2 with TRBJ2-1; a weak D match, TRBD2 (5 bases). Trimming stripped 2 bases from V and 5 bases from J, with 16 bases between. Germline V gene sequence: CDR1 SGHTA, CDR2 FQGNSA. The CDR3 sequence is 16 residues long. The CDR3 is CASSLNGGSAHNEQFF. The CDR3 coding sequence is TGTGCCAGCAGCTTAAATGGCGGGTCCGCCCACAATGAGCAGTTCTTC.

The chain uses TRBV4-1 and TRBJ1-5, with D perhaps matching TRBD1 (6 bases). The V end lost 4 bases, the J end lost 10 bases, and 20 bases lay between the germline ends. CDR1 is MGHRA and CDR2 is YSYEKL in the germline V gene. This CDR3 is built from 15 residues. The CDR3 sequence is CASSPEPGGLRPQHF. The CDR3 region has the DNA TGCGCCAGCAGCCCAGAACCGGGGGGCCTTCGCCCCCAGCATTTT.

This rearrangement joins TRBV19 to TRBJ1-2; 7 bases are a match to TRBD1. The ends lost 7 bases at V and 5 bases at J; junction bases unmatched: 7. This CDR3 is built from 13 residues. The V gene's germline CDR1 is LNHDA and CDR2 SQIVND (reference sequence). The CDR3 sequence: CASTRTGPYGYTF. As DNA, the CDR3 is TGTGCCAGTACTCGGACAGGTCCTTATGGCTACACCTTC.

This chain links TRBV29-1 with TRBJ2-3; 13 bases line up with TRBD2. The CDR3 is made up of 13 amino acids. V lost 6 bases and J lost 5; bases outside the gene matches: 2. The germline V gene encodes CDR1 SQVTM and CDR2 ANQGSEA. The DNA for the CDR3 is TGCAGCGTGGGACTAGCGGGACTAGATACGCAGTATTTT. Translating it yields CSVGLAGLDTQYF.

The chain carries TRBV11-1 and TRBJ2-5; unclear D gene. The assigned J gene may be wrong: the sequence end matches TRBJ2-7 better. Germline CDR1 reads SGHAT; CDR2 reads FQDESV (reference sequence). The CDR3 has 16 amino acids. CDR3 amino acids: CASSLERKPAPYEQYF. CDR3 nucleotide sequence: TGTGCCAGCAGCTTAGAGCGTAAGCCGGCCCCCTACGAGCAGTACTTC.

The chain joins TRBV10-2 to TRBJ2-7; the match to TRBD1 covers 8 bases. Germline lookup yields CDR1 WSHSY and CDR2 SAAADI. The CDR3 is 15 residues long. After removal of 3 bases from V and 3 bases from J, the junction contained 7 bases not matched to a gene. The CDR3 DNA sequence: TGCGCCAGCAGTGACCCGACAGGGGTTGTCTACGAGCAGTACTTC. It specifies CASSDPTGVVYEQYF.

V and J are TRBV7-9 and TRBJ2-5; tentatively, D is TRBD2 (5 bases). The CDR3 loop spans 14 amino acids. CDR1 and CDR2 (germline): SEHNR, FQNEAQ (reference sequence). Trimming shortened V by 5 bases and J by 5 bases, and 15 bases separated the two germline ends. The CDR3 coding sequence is TGTGCCAGCAGCCGCACTAGTAACGGCGAGACCCAGTACTTC. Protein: CASSRTSNGETQYF. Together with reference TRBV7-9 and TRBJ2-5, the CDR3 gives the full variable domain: DTGVSQNPRHKITKRGQNVTFRCDPISEHNRLYWYRQTLGQGPEFLTYFQNEAQLEKSRLLSDRFSAERPKGSFSTLEIQRTEQGDSAMYLCASSRTSNGETQYFGPGTRLLVL.

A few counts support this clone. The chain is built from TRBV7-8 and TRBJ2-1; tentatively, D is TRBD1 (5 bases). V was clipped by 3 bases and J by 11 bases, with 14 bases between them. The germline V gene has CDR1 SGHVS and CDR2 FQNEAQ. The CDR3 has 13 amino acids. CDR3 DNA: TGTGCCAGCAGCTTTGGGCAGGGTGGTAAGCAGTTCTTC. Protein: CASSFGQGGKQFF.

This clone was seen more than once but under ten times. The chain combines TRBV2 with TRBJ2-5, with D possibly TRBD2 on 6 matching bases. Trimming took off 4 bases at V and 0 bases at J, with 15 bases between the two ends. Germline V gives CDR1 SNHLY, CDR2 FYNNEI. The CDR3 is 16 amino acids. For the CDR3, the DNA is TGTGCCAGCAGTGCCCTCGGGGCGGGGAACCAAGAGACCCAGTACTTC. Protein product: CASSALGAGNQETQYF.

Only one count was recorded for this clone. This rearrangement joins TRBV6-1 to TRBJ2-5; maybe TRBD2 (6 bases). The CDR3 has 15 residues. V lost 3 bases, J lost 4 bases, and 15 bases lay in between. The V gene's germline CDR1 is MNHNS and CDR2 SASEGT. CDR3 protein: CASSEGGTPLETQYF. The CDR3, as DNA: TGTGCCAGCAGTGAGGGCGGGACGCCCTTAGAGACCCAGTACTTC.

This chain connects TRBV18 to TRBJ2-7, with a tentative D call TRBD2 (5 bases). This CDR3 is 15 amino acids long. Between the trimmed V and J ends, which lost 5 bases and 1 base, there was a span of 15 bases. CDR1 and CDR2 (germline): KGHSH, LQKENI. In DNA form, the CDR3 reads TGTGCCAGCTCAGAGGGCACTAGTGATTCCTACGAGCAGTACTTC. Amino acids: CASSEGTSDSYEQYF.

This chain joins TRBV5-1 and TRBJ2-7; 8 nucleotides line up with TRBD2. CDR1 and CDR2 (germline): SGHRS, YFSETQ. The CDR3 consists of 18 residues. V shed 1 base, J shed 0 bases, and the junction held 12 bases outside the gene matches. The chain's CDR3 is CASSLQRLARGGSYEQYF. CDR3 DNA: TGCGCCAGCAGCTTGCAGAGACTAGCGCGGGGAGGCTCCTACGAGCAGTACTTC. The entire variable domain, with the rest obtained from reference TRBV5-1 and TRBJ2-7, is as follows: KAGVTQTPRYLIKTRGQQVTLSCSPISGHRSVSWYQQTPGQGLQFLFEYFSETQRNKGNFPGRFSGRQFSNSRSEMNVSTLELGDSALYLCASSLQRLARGGSYEQYFGPGTRLTVT.

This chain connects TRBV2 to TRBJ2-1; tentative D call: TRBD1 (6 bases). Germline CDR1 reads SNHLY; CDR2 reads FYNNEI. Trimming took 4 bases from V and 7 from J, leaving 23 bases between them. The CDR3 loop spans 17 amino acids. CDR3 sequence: CASSGGVGQGRGNEQFF. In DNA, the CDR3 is TGTGCCAGCAGTGGAGGGGTAGGGCAGGGGAGAGGGAATGAGCAGTTCTTC.

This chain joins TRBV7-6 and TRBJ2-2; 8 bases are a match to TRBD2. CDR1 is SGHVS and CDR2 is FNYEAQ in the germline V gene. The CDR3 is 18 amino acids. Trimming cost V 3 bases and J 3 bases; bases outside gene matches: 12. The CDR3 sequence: CASSFAAGAGVYTGELFF. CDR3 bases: TGTGCCAGCAGCTTCGCAGCGGGAGCGGGAGTTTACACCGGGGAGCTGTTTTTT.

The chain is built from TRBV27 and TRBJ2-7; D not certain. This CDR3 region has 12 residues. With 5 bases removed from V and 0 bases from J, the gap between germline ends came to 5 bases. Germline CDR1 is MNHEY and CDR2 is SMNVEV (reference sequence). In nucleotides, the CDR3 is TGTGCCAGCAGTACAAGCTCCTACGAGCAGTACTTC. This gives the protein CASSTSSYEQYF.